Given below is one T cell receptor (beta chain) in context. The antigen remains undetermined. The protocol was immunoSEQ multiplex PCR, while the TCRdb copy is restricted to in-frame clones and leaves out a portion. The table records 85,000 to 100,000 clones, over 85% of them present only once. The source of the sample is a study of T cell responses to AZD1222 COVID-19 vaccine. For the study at large: Pooling was applied to second doses at about 4 or about 12 weeks.

Trimming cost V 6 bases and J 6 bases; bases outside gene matches: 6. This CDR3 has 15 amino acids. Germline CDR1 reads MNHNY; CDR2 reads SVGAGI (reference sequence). Overall study findings and caveats: Regions 160-218 and 743-854 dominated among vaccine-associated CD4 TCRs spanning spike. Donors skewed white British and female; clonal diversity was possibly underestimated.

The sample was peripheral blood, taken on day 0 of AZD1222 vaccination. The V gene is TRBV6-6, the J gene TRBJ1-5; TRBD1 agrees at 12 bases. This TCR came from an adult in good health. CDR3 nucleotide sequence: TGTGCCAGCAGAGACGGGACAGGGGGCACTCAGCCCCAGCATTTT. Its translation is CASRDGTGGTQPQHF.